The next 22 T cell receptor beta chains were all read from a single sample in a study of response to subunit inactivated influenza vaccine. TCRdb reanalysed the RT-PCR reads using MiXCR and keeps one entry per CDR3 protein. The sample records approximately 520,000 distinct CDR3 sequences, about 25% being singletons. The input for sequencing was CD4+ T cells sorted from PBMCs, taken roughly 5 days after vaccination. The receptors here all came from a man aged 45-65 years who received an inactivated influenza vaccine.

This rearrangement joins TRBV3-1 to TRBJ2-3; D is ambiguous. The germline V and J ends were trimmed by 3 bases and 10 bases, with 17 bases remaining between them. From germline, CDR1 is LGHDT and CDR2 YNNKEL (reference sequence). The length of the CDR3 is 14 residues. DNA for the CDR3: TGTGCCAGCAGCCAGTTCTCGCTGGCCCTGGCGCAGTATTTT. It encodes CASSQFSLALAQYF.

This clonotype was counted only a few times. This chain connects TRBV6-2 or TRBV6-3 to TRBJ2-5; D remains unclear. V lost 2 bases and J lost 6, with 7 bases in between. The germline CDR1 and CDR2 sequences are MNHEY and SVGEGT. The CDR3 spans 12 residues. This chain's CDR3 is CASSYLAKTQYF. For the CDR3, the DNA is TGTGCCAGCAGTTACCTGGCAAAGACCCAGTACTTC.

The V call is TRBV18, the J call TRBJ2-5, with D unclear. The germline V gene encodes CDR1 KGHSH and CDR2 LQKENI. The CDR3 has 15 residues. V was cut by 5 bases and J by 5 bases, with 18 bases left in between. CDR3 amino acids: CASSSNSEAAETQYF. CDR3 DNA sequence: TGTGCCAGCTCAAGTAACTCTGAGGCAGCTGAGACCCAGTACTTC.

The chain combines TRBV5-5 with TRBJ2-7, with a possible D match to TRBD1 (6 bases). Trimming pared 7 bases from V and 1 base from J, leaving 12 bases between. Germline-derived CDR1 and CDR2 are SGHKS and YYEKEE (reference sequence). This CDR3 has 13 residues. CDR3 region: CASGTSTSYEQYF. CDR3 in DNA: TGTGCCAGCGGGACATCGACTTCCTACGAGCAGTACTTC.

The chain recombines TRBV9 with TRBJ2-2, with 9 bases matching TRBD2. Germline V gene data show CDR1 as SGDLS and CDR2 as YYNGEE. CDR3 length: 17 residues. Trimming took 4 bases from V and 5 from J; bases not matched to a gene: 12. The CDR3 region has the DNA TGTGCCAGCAGCCTTACGCCGGGACTAGCTGAGACCGGGGAGCTGTTTTTT. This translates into CASSLTPGLAETGELFF.

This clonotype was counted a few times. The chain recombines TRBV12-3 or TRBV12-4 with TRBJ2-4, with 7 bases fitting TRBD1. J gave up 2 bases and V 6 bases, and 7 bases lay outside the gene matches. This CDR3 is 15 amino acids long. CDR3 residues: CASSVNRGPKNIQYF. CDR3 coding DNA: TGTGCCAGCAGCGTAAACAGGGGTCCCAAAAACATTCAGTACTTC.

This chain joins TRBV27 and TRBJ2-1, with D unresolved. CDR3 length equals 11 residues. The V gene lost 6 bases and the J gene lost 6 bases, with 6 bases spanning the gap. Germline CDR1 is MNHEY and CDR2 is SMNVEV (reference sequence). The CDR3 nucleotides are TGTGCCAGCAGGCAAACCAATGAGCAGTTCTTC. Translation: CASRQTNEQFF.

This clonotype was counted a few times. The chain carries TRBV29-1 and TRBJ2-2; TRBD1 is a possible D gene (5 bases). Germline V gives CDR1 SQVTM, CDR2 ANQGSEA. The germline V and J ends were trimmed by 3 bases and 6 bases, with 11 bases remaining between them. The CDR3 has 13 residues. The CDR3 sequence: CSVDLWGAGELFF. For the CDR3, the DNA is TGCAGCGTTGATCTGTGGGGCGCCGGGGAGCTGTTTTTT.

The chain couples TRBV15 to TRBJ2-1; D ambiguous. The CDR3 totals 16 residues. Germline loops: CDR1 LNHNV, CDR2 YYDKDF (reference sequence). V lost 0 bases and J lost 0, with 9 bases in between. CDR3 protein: CATSREGWSSYNEQFF. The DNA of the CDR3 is TGTGCCACCAGCAGAGAGGGCTGGAGCTCCTACAATGAGCAGTTCTTC. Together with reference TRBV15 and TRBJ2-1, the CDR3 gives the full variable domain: DAMVIQNPRYQVTQFGKPVTLSCSQTLNHNVMYWYQQKSSQAPKLLFHYYDKDFNNEADTPDNFQSRRPNTSFCFLDIRSPGLGDTAMYLCATSREGWSSYNEQFFGPGTRLTVL.

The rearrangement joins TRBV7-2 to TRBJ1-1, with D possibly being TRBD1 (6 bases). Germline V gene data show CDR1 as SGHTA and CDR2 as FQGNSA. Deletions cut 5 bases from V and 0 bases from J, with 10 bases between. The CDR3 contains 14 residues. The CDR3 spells CASSNQGLNTEAFF. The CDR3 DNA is TGTGCCAGCAGCAACCAGGGGCTGAACACTGAAGCTTTCTTT.

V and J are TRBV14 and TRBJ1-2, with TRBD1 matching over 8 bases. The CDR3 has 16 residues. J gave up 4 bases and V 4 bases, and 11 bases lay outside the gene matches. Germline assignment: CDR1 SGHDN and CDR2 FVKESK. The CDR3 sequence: CASSPNQGAYRYGYTF. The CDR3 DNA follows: TGTGCCAGCAGCCCGAATCAGGGGGCGTATCGCTATGGCTACACCTTC.

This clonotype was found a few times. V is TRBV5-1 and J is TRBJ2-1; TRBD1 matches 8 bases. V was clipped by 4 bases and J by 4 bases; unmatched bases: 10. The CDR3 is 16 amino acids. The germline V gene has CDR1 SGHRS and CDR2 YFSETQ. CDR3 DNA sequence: TGCGCCAGCAGCCCCAAACAGGGGGGCCTTTACAATGAGCAGTTCTTC. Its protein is CASSPKQGGLYNEQFF. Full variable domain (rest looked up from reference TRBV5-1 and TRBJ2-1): KAGVTQTPRYLIKTRGQQVTLSCSPISGHRSVSWYQQTPGQGLQFLFEYFSETQRNKGNFPGRFSGRQFSNSRSEMNVSTLELGDSALYLCASSPKQGGLYNEQFFGPGTRLTVL.

The DNA for the CDR3 is TGCGCCAGCAGCTTGATGGTCTTGGGGGCAAGCTATGGCTACACCTTC. This gives the protein CASSLMVLGASYGYTF. The chain employs TRBV5-1 and TRBJ1-2; perhaps TRBD1 as D (6 bases). The CDR3 has 16 residues. Germline assignment: CDR1 SGHRS and CDR2 YFSETQ. V lost 1 base, J lost 4 bases, and 17 bases lay in between.

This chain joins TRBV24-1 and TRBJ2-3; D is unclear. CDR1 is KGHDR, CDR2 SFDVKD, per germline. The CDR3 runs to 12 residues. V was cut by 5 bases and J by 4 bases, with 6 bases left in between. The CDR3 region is CATSGGPDTQYF. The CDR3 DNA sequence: TGTGCCACCAGTGGTGGTCCAGATACGCAGTATTTT.

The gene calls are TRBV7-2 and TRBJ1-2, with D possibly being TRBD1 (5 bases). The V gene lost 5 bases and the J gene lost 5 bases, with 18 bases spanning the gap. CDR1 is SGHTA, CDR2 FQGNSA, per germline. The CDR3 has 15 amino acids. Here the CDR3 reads CASSPPGLEIYGYTF. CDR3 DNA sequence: TGTGCCAGCAGCCCTCCGGGACTGGAAATTTATGGCTACACCTTC.

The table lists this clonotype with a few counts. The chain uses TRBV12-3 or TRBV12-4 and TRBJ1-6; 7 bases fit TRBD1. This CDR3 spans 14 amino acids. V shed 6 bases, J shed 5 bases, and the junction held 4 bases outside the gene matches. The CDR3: CASRLTGHNSPLHF. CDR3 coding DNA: TGTGCCAGCAGATTGACAGGGCATAATTCACCCCTCCACTTT.

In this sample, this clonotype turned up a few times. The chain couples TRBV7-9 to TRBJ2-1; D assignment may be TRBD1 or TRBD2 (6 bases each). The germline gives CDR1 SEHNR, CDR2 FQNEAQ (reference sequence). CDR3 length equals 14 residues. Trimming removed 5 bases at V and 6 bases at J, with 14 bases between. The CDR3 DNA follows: TGTGCCAGCAGCCCTATGGGGGGCCTCAATGAGCAGTTCTTC. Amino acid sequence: CASSPMGGLNEQFF. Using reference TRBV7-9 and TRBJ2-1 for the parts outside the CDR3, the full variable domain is DTGVSQNPRHKITKRGQNVTFRCDPISEHNRLYWYRQTLGQGPEFLTYFQNEAQLEKSRLLSDRFSAERPKGSFSTLEIQRTEQGDSAMYLCASSPMGGLNEQFFGPGTRLTVL.

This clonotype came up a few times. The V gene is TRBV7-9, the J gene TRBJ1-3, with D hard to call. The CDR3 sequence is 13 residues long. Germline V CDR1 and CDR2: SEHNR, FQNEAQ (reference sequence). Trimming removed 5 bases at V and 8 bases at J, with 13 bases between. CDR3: CASSLSASDTIYF. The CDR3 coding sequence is TGTGCCAGCAGCCTATCGGCTTCGGACACCATATATTTT.

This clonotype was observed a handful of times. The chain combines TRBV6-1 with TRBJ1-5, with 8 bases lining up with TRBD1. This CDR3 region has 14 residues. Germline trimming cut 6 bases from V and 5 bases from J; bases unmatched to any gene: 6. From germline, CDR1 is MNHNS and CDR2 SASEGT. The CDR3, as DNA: TGTGCCAGCAGAAGGACAGGGATCGATCAGCCCCAGCATTTT. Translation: CASRRTGIDQPQHF.

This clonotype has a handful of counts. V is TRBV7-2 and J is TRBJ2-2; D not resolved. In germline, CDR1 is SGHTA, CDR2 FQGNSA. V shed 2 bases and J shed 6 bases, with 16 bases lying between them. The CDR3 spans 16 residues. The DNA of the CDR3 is TGTGCCAGCAGCTTAAAACTGGGCTCTTGGTCCGGGGAGCTGTTTTTT. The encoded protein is CASSLKLGSWSGELFF.

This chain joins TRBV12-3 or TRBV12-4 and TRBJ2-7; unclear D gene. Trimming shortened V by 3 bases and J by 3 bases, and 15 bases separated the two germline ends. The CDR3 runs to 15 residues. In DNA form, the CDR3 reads TGTGCCAGCAGTTTGTTTCGACGGAACTTCTACGAGCAGTACTTC. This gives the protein CASSLFRRNFYEQYF.

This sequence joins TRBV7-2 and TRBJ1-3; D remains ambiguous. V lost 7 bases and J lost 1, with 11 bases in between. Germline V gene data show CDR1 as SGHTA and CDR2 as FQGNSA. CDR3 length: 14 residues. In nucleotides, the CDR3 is TGTGCCAGCACCCTGAGGGAGTCTGGAAACACCATATATTTT. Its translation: CASTLRESGNTIYF.